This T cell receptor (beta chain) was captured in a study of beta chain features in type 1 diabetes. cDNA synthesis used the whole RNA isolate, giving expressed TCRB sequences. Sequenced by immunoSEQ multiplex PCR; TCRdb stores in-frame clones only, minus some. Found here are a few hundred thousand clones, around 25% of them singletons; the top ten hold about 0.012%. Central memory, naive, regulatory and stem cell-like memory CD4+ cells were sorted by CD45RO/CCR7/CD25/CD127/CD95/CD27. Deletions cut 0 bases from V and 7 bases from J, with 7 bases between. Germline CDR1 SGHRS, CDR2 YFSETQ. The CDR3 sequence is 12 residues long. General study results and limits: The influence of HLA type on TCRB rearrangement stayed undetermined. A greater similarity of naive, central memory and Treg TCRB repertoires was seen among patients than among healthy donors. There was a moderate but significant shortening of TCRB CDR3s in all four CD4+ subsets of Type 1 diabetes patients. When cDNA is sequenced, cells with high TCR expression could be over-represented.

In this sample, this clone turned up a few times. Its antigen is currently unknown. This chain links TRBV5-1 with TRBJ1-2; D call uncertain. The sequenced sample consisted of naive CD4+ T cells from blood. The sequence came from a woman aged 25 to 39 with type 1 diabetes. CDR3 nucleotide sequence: TGCGCCAGCAGCTTGGATGAGTCTGGCTACACCTTC. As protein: CASSLDESGYTF.